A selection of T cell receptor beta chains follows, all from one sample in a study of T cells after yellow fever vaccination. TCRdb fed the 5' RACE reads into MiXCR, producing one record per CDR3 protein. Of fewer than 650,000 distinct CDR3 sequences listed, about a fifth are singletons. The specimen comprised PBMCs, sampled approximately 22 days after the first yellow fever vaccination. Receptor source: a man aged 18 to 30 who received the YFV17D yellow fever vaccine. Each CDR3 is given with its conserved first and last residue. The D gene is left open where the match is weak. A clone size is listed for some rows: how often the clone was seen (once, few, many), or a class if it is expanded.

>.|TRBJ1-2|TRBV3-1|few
TGTGCCAGCAGCCAAGAAGCCCGAGGCTACACCTTC
CASSQEARGYTF
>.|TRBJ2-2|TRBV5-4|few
TGTGCCAGCAGCTCCGGGATTGCTATCGGGGAGCTGTTTTTT
CASSSGIAIGELFF
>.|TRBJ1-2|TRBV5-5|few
TGTGCCAGCAGCTTGTCCGGACTAACTGGCTACACCTTC
CASSLSGLTGYTF
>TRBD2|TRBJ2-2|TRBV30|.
TGTGCCTGGAGTGTAGGACTAGCGGGGGCCGGGGAGCTGTTTTTT
CAWSVGLAGAGELFF
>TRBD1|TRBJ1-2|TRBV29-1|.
TGCAGCGTTGACCGGACAGGTGACTATGGCTACACCTTC
CSVDRTGDYGYTF
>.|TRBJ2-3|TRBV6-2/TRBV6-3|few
TGTGCCAGCAGTAGGGACGCAGATACGCAGTATTTT
CASSRDADTQYF
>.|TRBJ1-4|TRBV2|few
TGTGCCAGCAGTGAAGCGAATCAGGGTCAAGAAAAACTGTTTTTT
CASSEANQGQEKLFF
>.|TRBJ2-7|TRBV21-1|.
TGTGCCAGCAGCACCAACCTTCAGGGACTTGCCTACGAGCAGTACTTC
CASSTNLQGLAYEQYF
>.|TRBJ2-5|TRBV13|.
TGTGCCAGCAGCTTACGAGGGGGGGCCGTGGAGACCCAGTACTTC
CASSLRGGAVETQYF
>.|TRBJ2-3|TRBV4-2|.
TGTGCCAGCAGCCAGCAGCAGGGTAGCACAGATACGCAGTATTTT
CASSQQQGSTDTQYF
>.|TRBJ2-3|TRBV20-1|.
TGCAGTGCTAGAGTAGGGGGGTTATTCACAGATACGCAGTATTTT
CSARVGGLFTDTQYF
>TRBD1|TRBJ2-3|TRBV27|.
TGTGCCAGCAGGGGACAGGGGGTTGCAGATACGCAGTATTTT
CASRGQGVADTQYF
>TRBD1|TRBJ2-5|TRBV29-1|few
TGCAGCGTTGACCCGGGACAGGGCTACCGGCAGACCCAGTACTTC
CSVDPGQGYRQTQYF
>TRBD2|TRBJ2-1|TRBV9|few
TGTGCCTCAACCCCGACATTTATTACTAGCGGGACCTCCTACAATGAGCAGTTCTTC
CASTPTFITSGTSYNEQFF
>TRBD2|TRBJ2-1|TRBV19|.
TGTGCCAGTACGGTGGGACTAGCTCCTTTCAATGAGCAGTTCTTC
CASTVGLAPFNEQFF
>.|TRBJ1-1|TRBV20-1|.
TGCAGTGCTAGAGAGCCAGGGGTCACTGAAGCTTTCTTT
CSAREPGVTEAFF
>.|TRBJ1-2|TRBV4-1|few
TGCGCCAGCAGCCCTCGAGAGGGGGATTACTATGGCTACACCTTC
CASSPREGDYYGYTF
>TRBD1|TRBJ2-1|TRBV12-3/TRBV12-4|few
TGTGCCAGCAGTTTGGGGACAGGGGTAAATGAGCAGTTCTTC
CASSLGTGVNEQFF
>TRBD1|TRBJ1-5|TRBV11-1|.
TGTGCCAGCAGCTTAGTGGTTTTAGGACAGGGGCGCAATCAGCCCCAGCATTTT
CASSLVVLGQGRNQPQHF
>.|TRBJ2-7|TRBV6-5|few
TGTGCCAGCAGTTACTCGGCCAGGAAATACGAGCAGTACTTC
CASSYSARKYEQYF
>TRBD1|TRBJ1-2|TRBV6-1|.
TGTGCCAGCAGGCGGGACAGGATAAGAAGCTACACCTTC
CASRRDRIRSYTF
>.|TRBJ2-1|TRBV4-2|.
TGTGCCAGCAGGAAGATCACAGAAAGCTCCTACAATGAGCAGTTCTTC
CASRKITESSYNEQFF
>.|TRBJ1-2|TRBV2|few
TGTGCCAGCAGTGAAGGGCCAAGACCTAACTATGGCTACACCTTC
CASSEGPRPNYGYTF
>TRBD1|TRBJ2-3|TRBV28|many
TGTGCCAGCAGCGAGATACAGGGGAAGACAGATACGCAGTATTTT
CASSEIQGKTDTQYF
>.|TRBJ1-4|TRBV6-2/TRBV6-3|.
TGTGCCAGCGCACGGGCCGGAGAAGAGGAAAAACTGTTTTTT
CASARAGEEEKLFF
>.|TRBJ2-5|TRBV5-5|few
TGTGCCAGCAGCTTGTACAGGGTCGGGGAGACCCAGTACTTC
CASSLYRVGETQYF
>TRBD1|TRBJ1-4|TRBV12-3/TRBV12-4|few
TGTGCCAGCAGACAGACAGGGGATGAAAAACTGTTTTTT
CASRQTGDEKLFF